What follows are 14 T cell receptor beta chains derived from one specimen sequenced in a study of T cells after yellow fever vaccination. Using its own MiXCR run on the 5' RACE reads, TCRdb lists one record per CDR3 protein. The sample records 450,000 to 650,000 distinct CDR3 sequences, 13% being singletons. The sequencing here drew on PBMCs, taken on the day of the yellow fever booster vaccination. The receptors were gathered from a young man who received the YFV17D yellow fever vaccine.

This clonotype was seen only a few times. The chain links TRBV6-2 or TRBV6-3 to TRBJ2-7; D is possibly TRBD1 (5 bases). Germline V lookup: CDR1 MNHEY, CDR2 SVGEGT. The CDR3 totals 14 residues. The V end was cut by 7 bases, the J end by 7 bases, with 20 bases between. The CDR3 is CASTQGVSVAEQYF. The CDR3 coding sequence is TGTGCCAGCACCCAAGGGGTCAGCGTAGCTGAGCAGTACTTC.

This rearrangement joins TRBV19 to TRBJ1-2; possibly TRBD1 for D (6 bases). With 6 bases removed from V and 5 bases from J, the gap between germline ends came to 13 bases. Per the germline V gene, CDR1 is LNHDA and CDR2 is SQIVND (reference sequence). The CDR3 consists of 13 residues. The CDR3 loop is CASSDRPGYGYTF. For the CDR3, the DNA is TGTGCCAGTAGCGACAGGCCAGGATATGGCTACACCTTC.

This CDR3 reads CASSRTGGPEPQHF. The CDR3 nucleotides read TGTGCCAGCAGTCGGACAGGGGGCCCGGAGCCCCAGCATTTT. This sequence joins TRBV6-2 or TRBV6-3 and TRBJ1-5; TRBD1 agrees at 11 bases. The CDR3 has 14 residues. Germline V gives CDR1 MNHEY, CDR2 SVGEGT. V trimming: 5 bases; J trimming: 8 bases; junction bases outside the gene matches: 5.

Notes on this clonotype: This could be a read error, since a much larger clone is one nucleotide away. The CDR3 sequence is CASSLGVAAGSTINNEQFF. In DNA, the CDR3 is TGTGCCAGCAGCTTGGGTGTCGCGGCTGGGTCCACCATTAACAATGAGCAGTTCTTC. The chain links TRBV5-4 to TRBJ2-1; D unresolved. The CDR3 is 19 amino acids. Trimming removed 0 bases from V and 5 bases from J, with 24 bases in between. Germline lookup yields CDR1 SGHNT and CDR2 YYREEE (reference sequence).

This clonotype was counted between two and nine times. This CDR3 reads CASNTGGNTGELFF. The CDR3 DNA reads as TGTGCCAGTAATACAGGCGGAAACACCGGGGAGCTGTTTTTT. V gene TRBV19 combines with J gene TRBJ2-2, with a weak D call TRBD1 (5 bases). The CDR3 totals 14 residues. The V end lost 7 bases, the J end lost 2 bases, and 11 bases lay between the germline ends. Germline V gene sequence: CDR1 LNHDA, CDR2 SQIVND (reference sequence).

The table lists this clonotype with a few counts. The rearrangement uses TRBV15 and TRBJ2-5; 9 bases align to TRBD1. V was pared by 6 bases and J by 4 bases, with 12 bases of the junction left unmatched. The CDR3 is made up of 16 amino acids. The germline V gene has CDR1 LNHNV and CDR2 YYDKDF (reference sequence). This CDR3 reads CATRPRGTGYLETQYF. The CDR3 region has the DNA TGTGCCACCAGACCCAGGGGGACAGGGTACTTAGAGACCCAGTACTTC.

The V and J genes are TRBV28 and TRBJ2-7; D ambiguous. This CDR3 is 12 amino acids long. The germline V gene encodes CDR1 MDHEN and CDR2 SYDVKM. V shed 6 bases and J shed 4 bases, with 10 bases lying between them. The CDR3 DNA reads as TGTGCCAGCAGCGGGCCCGATTACGAGCAGTACTTC. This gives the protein CASSGPDYEQYF.

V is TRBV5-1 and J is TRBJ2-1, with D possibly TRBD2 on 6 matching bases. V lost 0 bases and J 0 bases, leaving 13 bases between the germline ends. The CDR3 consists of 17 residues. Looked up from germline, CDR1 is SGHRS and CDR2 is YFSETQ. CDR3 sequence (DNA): TGCGCCAGCAGCTTGGATCCAGCGGGCCTCTCCTACAATGAGCAGTTCTTC. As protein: CASSLDPAGLSYNEQFF.

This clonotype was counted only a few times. CDR3 sequence reads: CSARTDLAQYF. Here the CDR3 DNA reads TGCAGTGCCCGGACAGACCTAGCGCAGTACTTC. The chain links TRBV20-1 to TRBJ2-7; TRBD1 might be the D (6 bases). This CDR3 has 11 amino acids. Trimming stripped 6 bases from V and 9 bases from J, with 15 bases between. From germline, CDR1 is DFQATT and CDR2 SNEGSKA (reference sequence).

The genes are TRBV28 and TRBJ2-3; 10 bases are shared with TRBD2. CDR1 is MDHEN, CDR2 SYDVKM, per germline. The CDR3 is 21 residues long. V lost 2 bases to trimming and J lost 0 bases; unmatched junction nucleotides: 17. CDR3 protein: CASSLAGVAGGPTRSTDTQYF. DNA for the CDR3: TGTGCCAGCAGTTTAGCTGGGGTAGCGGGAGGACCCACCCGGAGCACAGATACGCAGTATTTT.

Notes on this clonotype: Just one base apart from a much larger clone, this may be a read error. CDR3 DNA: TGTGCCAGCAGCTTATGGACGGGGGGCGAGCAGGACTTC. The encoded protein is CASSLWTGGEQDF. The rearrangement links TRBV7-2 to TRBJ2-7, with D perhaps TRBD2 (7 bases). The CDR3 length is 13 residues. Germline V gene data show CDR1 as SGHTA and CDR2 as FQGNSA.

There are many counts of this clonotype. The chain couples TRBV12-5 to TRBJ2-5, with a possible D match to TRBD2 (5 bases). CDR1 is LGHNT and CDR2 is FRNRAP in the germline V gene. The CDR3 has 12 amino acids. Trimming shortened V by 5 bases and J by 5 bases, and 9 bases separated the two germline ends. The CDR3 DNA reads TGTGCTAGTGGTCAACCGGGGGAGACCCAGTACTTC. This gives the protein CASGQPGETQYF.

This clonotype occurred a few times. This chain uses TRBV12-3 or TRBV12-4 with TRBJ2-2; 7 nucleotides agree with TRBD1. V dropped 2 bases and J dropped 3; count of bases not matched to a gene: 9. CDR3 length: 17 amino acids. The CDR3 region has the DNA TGTGCCAGCAGTTTAAGGTCTACAGGGGCCCACACCGGGGAGCTGTTTTTT. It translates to CASSLRSTGAHTGELFF.

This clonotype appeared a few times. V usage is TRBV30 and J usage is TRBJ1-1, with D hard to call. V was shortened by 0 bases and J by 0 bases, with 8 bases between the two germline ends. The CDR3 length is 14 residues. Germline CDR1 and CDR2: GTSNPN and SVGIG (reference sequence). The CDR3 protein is CAWSVTAMNTEAFF. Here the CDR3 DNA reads TGTGCCTGGAGTGTAACAGCCATGAACACTGAAGCTTTCTTT.